Listed below are T cell receptor beta chains from one sample, sequenced in a study of blood T cell repertoires in COVID-19. Measured with immunoSEQ multiplex PCR; TCRdb has only the in-frame clones, and not every one. The table includes over 200,000 clones, approximately 84% detected once. Specimen: PBMCs or T cells enriched from blood (not recorded which). These receptors came from a man between 60 and 70 years old who had recovered from COVID-19. CDR3s include the opening cysteine and the closing phenylalanine or tryptophan. The order of the fields is V gene, J gene, clone size, CDR3 protein. Clone size, where shown, is once, few, many, or a class for clones that have expanded.

TRBV7-2,TRBJ1-2,once,CASSLSRTGASGYTF
TRBV27,TRBJ1-2,once,CASSLSQGQNYGYTF
TRBV19,TRBJ2-7,.,CASSPRDRTYEQYF
TRBV5-1,TRBJ1-2,.,CASSRDQASYGYTF
TRBV9,TRBJ2-3,.,CASSVQVVVTDTQYF
TRBV6-1,TRBJ1-2,.,CASSEAWGRYGYTF
TRBV20-1,TRBJ1-2,.,CSASARAASNYGYTF
TRBV25-1,TRBJ1-2,.,CASSRGQGYGYTF
TRBV18,TRBJ1-1,.,CASSPMTGVSGTEAFF
TRBV5-4,TRBJ2-1,.,CASSFGGYDEQFF
TRBV6-5,TRBJ1-5,.,CASRDLQGDQPQHF
TRBV29-1,TRBJ1-2,few,CISHGPGNYGYTF
TRBV19,TRBJ1-1,.,CASSIHRGRETEAFF
TRBV29-1,TRBJ2-7,.,CSCGTDYEQYF
TRBV18,TRBJ1-2,.,CASSPDRGYGYTF
TRBV6-5,TRBJ1-3,.,CASTVPDSGNTIYF
TRBV3-1/TRBV3-2,TRBJ1-2,once,CASSHRDTFWGYTF
TRBV19,TRBJ1-2,.,CASINGQGAFSNYGYTF
TRBV2,TRBJ2-7,.,CASSEFRDRPYEQYF
TRBV10-1,TRBJ2-2,.,CASSESTIPGRTNTGELFF
TRBV7-2,TRBJ1-1,.,CASSVQGVATEAFF
TRBV9,TRBJ1-5,.,CASSPFSGSNQPQHF
TRBV7-8,TRBJ2-1,.,CASSLPGTGSYNEQFF
TRBV11-3,TRBJ2-7,.,CASSSQTGGVFNEQYF
TRBV18,TRBJ1-2,.,CASSPDLGQGFWYGYTF
TRBV7-8,TRBJ1-4,.,CASSTGQGRNEKLFF
TRBV9,TRBJ1-1,.,CASSRAGTDTEAFF
TRBV27,TRBJ1-2,.,CASSSRTEPHGYTF
TRBV5-6,TRBJ1-2,.,CASSLGTDGYTF
TRBV18,TRBJ2-3,.,CASSPEGGPLTDTQYF
TRBV7-2,TRBJ2-5,.,CASSLIAGLYQETQYF
TRBV7-9,TRBJ2-3,.,CASSLGVGSTDTQYF
TRBV29-1,TRBJ1-2,few,CSVEGDRGYGYTF
TRBV6-2/TRBV6-3,TRBJ2-2,.,CASSYMGASDTGELFF
TRBV7-9,TRBJ1-1,.,CASSLGRAAEAFF
TRBV27,TRBJ2-1,.,CASSLGRTLEGQFF
TRBV7-9,TRBJ1-1,.,CASSPTGGYGDTEAFF
TRBV2,TRBJ1-2,few,CASSEEQGYGYTF
TRBV21-1,TRBJ2-3,.,CASSKATSGGTTDTQYF
TRBV4-2,TRBJ2-1,.,CASSQEQANNEQFF
TRBV19,TRBJ2-5,.,CASSTTGGEETQYF
TRBV10-3,TRBJ2-7,.,CAIRRGTDYEQYF
TRBV9,TRBJ1-1,.,CASSHADRKDTEAFF
TRBV5-5,TRBJ2-5,.,CASSSGGLRETQYF
TRBV19,TRBJ2-5,few,CASSSGQFQETQYF
TRBV28,TRBJ2-1,once,CASREGNTYNEQFF
TRBV7-2,TRBJ1-2,few,CASSLMGTGSRAWGGYTF
TRBV3-1/TRBV3-2,TRBJ2-3,.,CASSPTGGAPDTQYF
TRBV2,TRBJ1-2,.,CASRIMHGGGGYTF
TRBV11-3,TRBJ2-5,.,CASSLVFNLETQYF
TRBV27,TRBJ1-4,.,CASSSIWTKGREKLFF
TRBV7-8,TRBJ1-5,.,CASSLETGRGNQPQHF
TRBV18,TRBJ2-3,.,CASSPPSDRDTQYF